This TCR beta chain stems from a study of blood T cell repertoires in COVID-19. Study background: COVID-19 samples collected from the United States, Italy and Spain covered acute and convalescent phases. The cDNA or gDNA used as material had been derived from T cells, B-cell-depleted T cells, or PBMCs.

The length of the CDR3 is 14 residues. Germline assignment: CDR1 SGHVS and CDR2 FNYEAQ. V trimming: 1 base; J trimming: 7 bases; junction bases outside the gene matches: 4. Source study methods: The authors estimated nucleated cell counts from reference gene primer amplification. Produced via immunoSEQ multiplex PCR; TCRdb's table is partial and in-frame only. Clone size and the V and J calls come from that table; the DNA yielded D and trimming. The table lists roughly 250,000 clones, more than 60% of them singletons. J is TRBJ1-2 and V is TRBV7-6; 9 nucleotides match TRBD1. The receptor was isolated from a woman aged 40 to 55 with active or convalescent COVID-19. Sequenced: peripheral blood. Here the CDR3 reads CASSLGGTGFGYTF. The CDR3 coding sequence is TGTGCCAGCAGCTTAGGAGGGACAGGGTTTGGCTACACCTTC. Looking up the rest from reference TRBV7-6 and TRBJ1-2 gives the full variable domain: GAGVSQSPRYKVTKRGQDVALRCDPISGHVSLYWYRQALGQGPEFLTYFNYEAQQDKSGLPNDRFSAERPEGSISTLTIQRTEQRDSAMYRCASSLGGTGFGYTFGSGTRLTVV.